This TCR beta chain derives from a study of T cell repertoires in cytomegalovirus infection (dated by TCRdb to about 2019). Study-wide context: Donor HLA type was relevant to the analysis, because carriage of CMV infection together with the matching HLA type was indicated by public TCR beta signatures. General study outcomes and caveats: Cumulative frequency of public TCR beta family members discriminated carriers of CMV infection plus the relevant HLA type in this cohort and an independent 352-donor cohort. The ex vivo response was dominated by HLA-C-restricted CMV-specific TCR beta clonotypes, and the single most frequent clonotype in two of eight donors was supplied by these HLA-C-restricted clonotypes.

In the germline V gene, CDR1 corresponds to LGHNT and CDR2 to FRNRAP. Taken from cysteine to phenylalanine, the CDR3 has 14 residues. CDR3 DNA is the only sequence kept; it has 42 bases, read in frame from the first base. V lost 2 bases and J lost 4 bases; the stretch between them is 11 bases long. This clonotype has more than one count but fewer than ten. Its antigen is still unknown. It has no much larger one-base neighbor in the sample; base qualities were not kept. Data came from an Illumina HiSeq 1500. Using fastp at Q25 and MiXCR, TCRdb reprocessed the public reads and kept productive beta chains. CDR3 protein duplicates are merged, each entry listing the most common genes and DNA. The table for this sample lists about 130,000 distinct CDR3 sequences; 7% to 9.5% of them were counted only once. The ten largest clones capture around 10% of the sample.

The TCR was taken from a human donor in good health (CMV status not recorded). Some clones in this sample may be carry-over from other donors' samples. Material for sequencing was PBMCs. Recombination joined TRBV12-5 with TRBJ1-2; the D gene is perhaps TRBD1, from 6 matching bases. The DNA sequence is given as TGTGCTAGTGGTTTGTATCAGGGGATCTATGGCTACACCTTC. It is translated as CASGLYQGIYGYTF. When the CDR3 is completed using the reference TRBV12-5 and TRBJ1-2 genes on either side, the full variable domain is DARVTQTPRHKVTEMGQEVTMRCQPILGHNTVFWYRQTMMQGLELLAYFRNRAPLDDSGMPKDRFSAEMPDATLATLKIQPSEPRDSAVYFCASGLYQGIYGYTFGSGTRLTVV.